A single sample gave rise to the 20 T cell receptor beta chains below, sequenced in a study of Tregs in tolerant kidney transplant recipients. TCRdb's table, derived via immunoSEQ multiplex PCR, lists solely in-frame clones and lacks some. The listing contains fewer than 35,000 clones. The sequencing used CD8+ T cells from blood, collected before the transplant. These receptors originate from a human donor who received a combined kidney and bone marrow transplant.

Turning to this clone: Read coverage stops 3 residues before the CDR3 terminus; the germline J gene supplies the remainder. The chain carries TRBV7-9 and TRBJ2-7, with no clear D. V lost 5 bases and J lost 3, with 14 bases in between. The germline CDR1 and CDR2 sequences are SEHNR and FQNEAQ (reference sequence). This CDR3 contains 14 residues. This CDR3 is CASSPSSYDYEQYF. CDR3 DNA, as far as it was read: TGTGCCAGCAGCCCTTCCTCCTACGACTACGAG.

Of note for this clone: The read finishes 3 residues shy of the CDR3 end, and the germline J gene is used to complete it. The rearrangement uses TRBV7-9 and TRBJ2-1; a possible D gene is TRBD1 (6 bases). From germline, CDR1 is SEHNR and CDR2 FQNEAQ (reference sequence). V shed 4 bases and J shed 7 bases, with 14 bases lying between them. The CDR3 covers 14 residues. The chain's CDR3 is CASSSANRDNEQFF. The CDR3 DNA, read in part, is TGTGCCAGCAGCTCCGCTAACAGGGATAATGAG.

In regard to this clone: The read is 3 residues too short to cover the CDR3 end, so that end is filled in from the germline J gene. The genes are TRBV10-3 and TRBJ1-1; possible D gene TRBD1, 5 bases. V was trimmed by 2 bases and J by 0 bases, leaving 10 bases between them. The V gene's germline CDR1 is ENHRY and CDR2 SYGVKD. CDR3 length equals 15 residues. The chain's CDR3 is CAISEGPGLNTEAFF. The sequenced CDR3 bases are TGTGCCATCAGTGAGGGGCCAGGGCTGAACACTGAA.

Concerning this clone itself: The read ends 3 residues early relative to the CDR3; the germline J gene fills the gap. This chain links TRBV19 with TRBJ2-1; D possibly corresponds to TRBD2 (5 bases). The CDR3 covers 11 residues. Trimming shortened V by 10 bases and J by 4 bases, and 8 bases separated the two germline ends. Germline V gene lookup returns CDR1 LNHDA and CDR2 SQIVND (reference sequence). CDR3 residues: CATRGYNEQFF. The part of the CDR3 DNA that was read is TGTGCCACGCGAGGGTACAATGAG.

With regard to this clone: The read terminates 3 residues before the CDR3 end, so the remaining end is supplied by the germline J gene. The chain carries TRBV5-1 and TRBJ2-2, with unresolved D. The CDR3 spans 14 residues. The germline V gene encodes CDR1 SGHRS and CDR2 YFSETQ. V was shortened by 0 bases and J by 2 bases, with 5 bases between the two germline ends. Incomplete CDR3 DNA: TGCGCCAGCAGCTTGGGACATAACACCGGGGAG. It encodes CASSLGHNTGE. Given in full, the CDR3 is CASSLGHNTGELFF. Drawing the rest from reference TRBV5-1 and TRBJ2-2, the complete variable domain is KAGVTQTPRYLIKTRGQQVTLSCSPISGHRSVSWYQQTPGQGLQFLFEYFSETQRNKGNFPGRFSGRQFSNSRSEMNVSTLELGDSALYLCASSLGHNTGELFFGEGSRLTVL.

Comments on this clone: The CDR3 extends 3 residues past the end of the read, so its final part is completed from the germline J gene. The V gene is TRBV23-1, the J gene TRBJ2-4; the D gene is possibly TRBD2 (6 bases). TRBV23-1 has ORF status, its function being uncertain. This CDR3 is built from 18 residues. V was pared by 4 bases and J by 0 bases, with 19 bases between. This CDR3 reads CASSRPVGDSLAKNIQYF. The CDR3 DNA, read in part, is TGCGCCAGCAGTCGGCCGGTGGGGGACTCACTAGCCAAAAACATT.

As to this clone: The DNA ends 3 residues before the CDR3 does, and the rest of the CDR3 is filled in from the germline J gene. The chain joins TRBV30 to TRBJ2-1; TRBD2 matches 9 bases. Germline loops: CDR1 GTSNPN, CDR2 SVGIG (reference sequence). Trimming took 1 base from V and 6 from J; bases not matched to a gene: 10. The CDR3 covers 16 residues. The part of the CDR3 DNA that was read is TGTGCCTGGAGTGCCTCGCTAGCGGGATTTAGCAATGAG. Protein: CAWSASLAGFSNE. The whole CDR3 protein is CAWSASLAGFSNEQFF.

Of note for this clone: The read ends 3 residues before the CDR3 terminus; that terminus is restored from the germline J gene. The J gene is TRBJ2-5, the V gene TRBV19; tentative D call: TRBD1 (5 bases). This CDR3 has 13 residues. Germline loops: CDR1 LNHDA, CDR2 SQIVND (reference sequence). V lost 10 bases and J 0 bases, leaving 12 bases between the germline ends. The CDR3 bases that were read are TGTGCCACCACGGACACATACCAAGAGACC. Translating it yields CATTDTYQET. The CDR3, in full, reads CATTDTYQETQYF.

As to this clone: The read stops 3 residues short of the end of the CDR3; the missing end is completed from the germline J gene. The chain has TRBV19 and TRBJ2-5; 10 nucleotides align to TRBD2. The trim removed 0 bases at V and 3 bases at J, leaving 1 base unmatched. The CDR3 loop spans 15 amino acids. The germline V gene has CDR1 LNHDA and CDR2 SQIVND (reference sequence). The CDR3 DNA, read in part, is TGTGCCAGTAGTATAGATCTAGCGGGGGAAGAGACC. Its translation: CASSIDLAGEET. The whole CDR3 protein reads CASSIDLAGEETQYF. Based on the CDR3 plus reference TRBV19 and TRBJ2-5, the full variable domain is DGGITQSPKYLFRKEGQNVTLSCEQNLNHDAMYWYRQDPGQGLRLIYYSQIVNDFQKGDIAEGYSVSREKKESFPLTVTSAQKNPTAFYLCASSIDLAGEETQYFGPGTRLLVL.

The CDR3 bases that were read are TGTGCCAGCAGCGGCGGTGGATTCGCGGCTTCACCC. Translated: CASSGGGFAASP. The whole CDR3 sequence is CASSGGGFAASPLHF. The chain combines TRBV2 with TRBJ1-6, with D uncertain. The read gets to within 3 residues of the CDR3 end, and the germline J gene fills in the rest. The V gene's germline CDR1 is SNHLY and CDR2 FYNNEI. This CDR3 has 15 amino acids. V lost 6 bases, J lost 9 bases, and 18 bases lay in between.

Comment on this clone: The read terminates 3 residues ahead of where the CDR3 ends, so the germline J gene completes it. The chain links TRBV7-9 to TRBJ1-6; a possible D gene is TRBD1 (5 bases). CDR1 and CDR2 from the germline V gene are SEHNR and FQNEAQ (reference sequence). The V end lost 6 bases, the J end lost 8 bases, and 14 bases lay between the germline ends. The CDR3 contains 14 residues. The CDR3 bases that were read are TGTGCCAGCAGGTCCGGGGGGGGAGATTCACCC. It is translated as CASRSGGGDSP. The entire CDR3 sequence reads CASRSGGGDSPLHF.

Concerning this clone itself: The read ends 3 residues before the CDR3 terminus; that terminus is restored from the germline J gene. The chain uses TRBV11-2 and TRBJ2-7; 7 bases line up with TRBD1. CDR1 and CDR2 (germline): SGHAT, FQNNGV. CDR3 length: 14 residues. J was trimmed by 1 base and V by 5 bases; bases with no gene match: 5. CDR3 region: CASSPTGLSYEQYF. The sequenced part of the CDR3 DNA is TGTGCCAGCAGCCCGACAGGGTTATCCTACGAG.

As for this clone: The CDR3 end is not reached by the read, which stops 3 residues before it; the germline J gene fills it in. The V call is TRBV20-1, the J call TRBJ1-5; D not certain. V lost 3 bases to trimming and J lost 1 base, with 10 bases between them. CDR1 is DFQATT and CDR2 is SNEGSKA in the germline V gene (reference sequence). The CDR3 length is 14 residues. The CDR3 reads CSASAVGSNQPQHF. The part of the CDR3 DNA that was read is TGCAGTGCTAGTGCGGTCGGGAGCAATCAGCCC.

As concerns this clone: The read terminates 3 residues ahead of where the CDR3 ends, so the germline J gene completes it. V usage is TRBV6-1 and J usage is TRBJ1-6; D may be TRBD1 (6 bases). Germline V gene sequence: CDR1 MNHNS, CDR2 SASEGT. This CDR3 spans 15 amino acids. V lost 3 bases and J 4 bases, leaving 10 bases between the germline ends. CDR3 sequence: CASSDGGGYNSPLHF. The part of the CDR3 DNA that was read is TGTGCCAGCAGTGATGGGGGCGGGTATAATTCACCC.

Details on this clone: Sequencing ends 3 residues short of the CDR3 end; the germline J gene provides the rest. The chain couples TRBV5-6 to TRBJ2-1; 13 bases match TRBD2. This CDR3 comprises 14 residues. Germline CDR1 SGHDT, CDR2 YYEEEE. Losses at the gene ends were 3 bases for V and 7 bases for J; bases not matched to a gene: 1. The part of the CDR3 DNA that was read is TGTGCCAGCAGCTCGGGACTAGCGGGGAATGAG. Amino acids: CASSSGLAGNE. The full CDR3 protein reads CASSSGLAGNEQFF.

Details on this clone: The read is 3 residues too short to cover the CDR3 end, so that end is filled in from the germline J gene. V usage is TRBV29-1 and J usage is TRBJ2-1; D is possibly TRBD1 (5 bases). Germline assignment: CDR1 SQVTM and CDR2 ANQGSEA. This CDR3 comprises 13 residues. Trimming stripped 4 bases from V and 3 bases from J, with 10 bases between. The DNA read from the CDR3 is TGCAGCGTTGGACAGTCCCGCTACAATGAG. This translates into CSVGQSRYNE. The entire CDR3 sequence reads CSVGQSRYNEQFF.

About this clone: The sequence runs out 3 residues before the end of the CDR3; the remainder is reconstructed from the germline J gene. The V call is TRBV30, the J call TRBJ2-5; possibly TRBD1 for D (6 bases). V dropped 1 base and J dropped 2 bases, with 14 bases sitting between them. Germline-derived CDR1 and CDR2 are GTSNPN and SVGIG (reference sequence). This CDR3 comprises 15 residues. The sequenced part of the CDR3 DNA is TGTGCCTGGAGTGACGGGACAACGAATCAAGAGACC. As protein: CAWSDGTTNQET. The CDR3 as a whole reads CAWSDGTTNQETQYF.

About this clone itself: From the germline J gene comes the end of the CDR3, since the read stops 3 residues before it. The gene calls are TRBV13 and TRBJ2-1, with D possibly being TRBD1 (5 bases). The CDR3 consists of 13 residues. Germline loops: CDR1 PRHDT, CDR2 FYEKMQ (reference sequence). V lost 5 bases, J lost 7 bases, and 12 bases lay in between. Partial CDR3 DNA: TGTGCCAGCAGCCCCCCAGGGCTGAATGAG. This sequence encodes CASSPPGLNE. The full-length CDR3 reads as CASSPPGLNEQFF.

As for this clone: The sequenced fragment ends 3 residues before the CDR3 boundary, so the rest is inferred from the germline J gene. The chain is built from TRBV2 and TRBJ2-2; 7 nucleotides align to TRBD1. Trimming removed 6 bases from V and 1 base from J; junction bases left unmatched: 5. CDR3 length equals 15 residues. Germline V gene sequence: CDR1 SNHLY, CDR2 FYNNEI. The CDR3 sequence: CASSAGTENTGELFF. CDR3 DNA, as far as it was read: TGTGCCAGCAGCGCCGGGACAGAGAACACCGGGGAG.

A word on this clone: The DNA ends 3 residues before the CDR3 does, and the rest of the CDR3 is filled in from the germline J gene. This sequence joins TRBV19 and TRBJ2-1, with a tentative D call TRBD2 (5 bases). CDR1 LNHDA and CDR2 SQIVND come from the germline V gene (reference sequence). V was cut by 1 base and J by 4 bases, with 8 bases left in between. The CDR3 length is 14 residues. The CDR3 sequence: CASSIGTPYNEQFF. The part of the CDR3 DNA that was read is TGTGCCAGTAGTATAGGGACTCCGTACAATGAG.